The TCR beta chain described here comes from a study of shared clonotypes between healthy human individuals (dated by TCRdb to 2020 to 2021). General notes on the study: A couple of women and a few men aged 18 to 49 years were included in the cohort. To estimate repertoire size and how much clonotype sharing occurs between individuals, the study deeply sequenced the blood TCR repertoires of five healthy adults. Different laboratories and diverse techniques were used to prepare libraries and sequence TCR repertoires, to increase sequencing depth and limit assay-specific biases. Between about 0.8 and 9.5 billion PBMCs per donor were obtained by leukapheresis. Findings and caveats that apply to the study as a whole: Only blood was sampled, and tissue TCR repertoires likely differ from those in blood. Based on pairwise subsampling, the degree of clonotype sharing among donors was expected to be affected by sequencing depth. Because the study included only a small number of donors, the genetic and exposure-history diversity represented was limited.

From the germline V gene, CDR1 is MGHRA and CDR2 is YSYEKL. The CDR3 measures 16 amino acids from cysteine to phenylalanine. The retained sequence is limited to the CDR3, 48 bases, with the frame set at the first base. V trim: 1 base; J trim: 7 bases; unmatched bases: 5. Using the deep immunoSEQ assay, multiplex PCR amplified TCR CDR3 regions from genomic DNA. Genomic DNA extracted from each cell subset was distributed evenly over all wells of several immunoSEQ 96-well plates, and each plate served as one replicate. For unsorted PBMC, 300 to 350 ng genomic DNA, equal to around 30,000 T cell genomes, was loaded into each replicate PCR. Genomic DNA from unsorted PBMC was sequenced over ten immunoSEQ deep assay plates. Purified libraries were quantified with a Qubit 3.0 fluorometer, sized on a Bioanalyzer 2100, and re-quantified with the KAPA Library Quantification kit. Each immunoSEQ 96-well plate was sequenced on its own single-read 150-cycle Illumina NextSeq 550 flow cell. The authors' pipeline ran thus. Because the immunoSEQ output included only junctional sequences and no quality scores, the filtering could not be the same as the filtering used for full-length reads. To assign V/J genes and CDR3, sequences were annotated using PyIR, a Python wrapper for IgBLAST v1.9, with IMGT germline references. Reads were removed for weak V/J assignments (E-value above 1e-6), missing CDR3, stop codons, out-of-frame junctions, or ambiguous translated residues. A V3J clonotype was defined by an identical inferred V gene, J gene, and CDR3 amino acid sequence. Percentage overlap between repertoires was computed as shared unique clonotypes divided by the size of the smaller repertoire. Three approaches were used to assess repertoire richness: RTK rarefaction, the Chao1 estimator, and Recon v2.1 estimates of unobserved clonotypes. The immuneACCESS repertoire file appears here via TCRdb, limited to in-frame rearrangements. These files lack a portion of the clones; in checked studies, under half of the deficit traces to unresolved V genes, and the cause of the others is not known. V and J calls and clone size are those listed in that table; D and trimming were worked out from the DNA. The sample yields about 520,000 clones; 65% to 85% were counted once. The ten largest clones add up to more than 9.5% of the sample.

Healthy HIV-negative adults with no recently reported acute infections or vaccinations were included as donors. Every donor was a Caucasian adult residing in Nashville, Tennessee, USA. For unsorted samples, around 90 million PBMCs were counted, and genomic DNA was extracted using the QIAamp DNA Blood Mini kit. Blood was collected by leukapheresis, and PBMCs were isolated by Ficoll-Histopaque density gradient centrifugation and then cryopreserved in liquid nitrogen vapor phase. Concerning this clone: Its binding antigen is unknown. No base-level quality is on record; no much larger clone is a single base apart.

The rearranged chain carries TRBV4-1 and TRBJ2-1; 12 of the junction bases match TRBD2. The receptor was isolated from a woman between 40 and 55 years old in good health. Some clones in this sample may be carry-over from other donors' samples. The sample comprised PBMCs. At the DNA level, the sequence is TGCGCCAGCAGCCAAGGACTAGCGGGAGCCAAAAATGAGCAGTTCTTC. Its protein reads: CASSQGLAGAKNEQFF.